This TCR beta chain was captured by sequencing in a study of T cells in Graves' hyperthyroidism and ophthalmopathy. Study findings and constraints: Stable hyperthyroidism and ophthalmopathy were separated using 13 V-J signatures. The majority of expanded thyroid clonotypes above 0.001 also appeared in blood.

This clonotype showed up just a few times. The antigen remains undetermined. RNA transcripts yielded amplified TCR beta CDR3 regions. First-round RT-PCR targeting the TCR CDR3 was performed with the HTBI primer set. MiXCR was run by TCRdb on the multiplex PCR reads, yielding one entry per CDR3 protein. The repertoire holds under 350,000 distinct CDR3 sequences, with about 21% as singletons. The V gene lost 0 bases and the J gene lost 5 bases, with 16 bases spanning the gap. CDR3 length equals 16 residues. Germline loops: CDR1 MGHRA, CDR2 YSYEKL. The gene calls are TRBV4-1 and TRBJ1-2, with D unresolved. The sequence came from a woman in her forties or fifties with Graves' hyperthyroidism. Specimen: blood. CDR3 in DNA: TGCGCCAGCAGCCAAGAAGAGGGTTACGGACCTTATGGCTACACCTTC. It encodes CASSQEEGYGPYGYTF.